This T cell receptor beta chain was identified in a study of T cells in Graves' hyperthyroidism and ophthalmopathy. TCR beta CDR3 regions were amplified from RNA. Carried out on the TCR CDR3, a first-round RT-PCR used the HTBI primer set. TCRdb ran MiXCR on the multiplex PCR reads and lists one entry per CDR3 protein. The sample includes about 96,000 distinct CDR3 sequences, about 51% of them seen just once. Germline values: CDR1 SGHTA, CDR2 FQGTGA. CDR3 length equals 15 residues. Trimming removed 5 bases at V and 2 bases at J, with 13 bases between. This clonotype was obtained from a middle-aged woman with Graves' hyperthyroidism. Sample: blood. The chain couples TRBV7-3 to TRBJ1-5; D not certain. CDR3 in DNA: TGTGCCAGCAGCGAAATGACCCCTGGCAATCAGCCCCAGCATTTT. Its translation is CASSEMTPGNQPQHF.